The 30 T cell receptor beta chains given below trace back to one sample, sequenced in a study of T cells in Graves' hyperthyroidism and ophthalmopathy. Template material for amplifying TCR beta CDR3 regions consisted of RNA transcripts. Initially, a first-round RT-PCR of the TCR CDR3 employed the HTBI primer set. TCRdb passed the multiplex PCR reads through MiXCR, listing each CDR3 protein once. The table shows a few hundred thousand distinct CDR3 sequences, with about 20% occurring only once. What was sequenced was blood. These receptors were obtained from a woman between 65 and 79 years old with Graves' ophthalmopathy.

Many counts were recorded for this clonotype. The rearrangement joins TRBV7-2 to TRBJ1-1; a weak D match, TRBD1 (5 bases). Germline loops: CDR1 SGHTA, CDR2 FQGNSA. Between the trimmed V and J ends, which lost 2 bases and 0 bases, there was a span of 10 bases. This CDR3 spans 15 amino acids. CDR3 nucleotide sequence: TGTGCCAGCAGCTTATATGTCAGGGTGAACACTGAAGCTTTCTTT. Protein: CASSLYVRVNTEAFF. Full variable domain (missing parts from reference TRBV7-2 and TRBJ1-1): GAGVSQSPSNKVTEKGKDVELRCDPISGHTALYWYRQSLGQGLEFLIYFQGNSAPDKSGLPSDRFSAERTGGSVSTLTIQRTQQEDSAVYLCASSLYVRVNTEAFFGQGTRLTVV.

The chain recombines TRBV5-6 with TRBJ1-2; 8 bases are a match to TRBD1. The trim removed 3 bases at V and 8 bases at J, leaving 6 bases unmatched. This CDR3 has 13 residues. Per germline, CDR1 SGHDT and CDR2 YYEEEE. The CDR3 protein is CASSSDRGKGYTF. The CDR3 nucleotides are TGTGCCAGCAGCTCTGACAGGGGAAAGGGCTACACCTTC.

This clonotype was seen only once. The chain is built from TRBV25-1 and TRBJ1-3; D ambiguous. V lost 5 bases to trimming and J lost 0 bases, with 8 bases between them. This CDR3 has 14 amino acids. Looked up from germline, CDR1 is MGHDK and CDR2 is SYGVNS. The DNA of the CDR3 is TGTGCCAGCAGTCGCCGGGACTCTGGAAACACCATATATTTT. Amino acid sequence: CASSRRDSGNTIYF.

CDR3 protein: CASSPSSGWSYEQYF. The CDR3 region has the DNA TGTGCCAGCAGTCCCTCCTCTGGGTGGTCCTACGAGCAGTACTTC. V usage is TRBV28 and J usage is TRBJ2-7; D gene unclear. The CDR3 has 15 residues. The germline V gene encodes CDR1 MDHEN and CDR2 SYDVKM. The V end lost 5 bases, the J end lost 1 base, and 15 bases lay between the germline ends.

The sample holds a few counts of this clonotype. This chain connects TRBV2 to TRBJ2-6; 10 nucleotides align to TRBD1. With V trimmed by 8 bases and J by 4 bases, 8 bases remained unmatched. The germline gives CDR1 SNHLY, CDR2 FYNNEI. This CDR3 comprises 16 residues. CDR3 nucleotide sequence: TGTGCCAGCGGTCCGGGACAGGGGTTCGGGGCCAACGTCCTGACTTTC. It is translated as CASGPGQGFGANVLTF.

The chain has TRBV19 and TRBJ2-3; unclear D gene. Germline CDR1 is LNHDA and CDR2 is SQIVND (reference sequence). The length of the CDR3 is 15 residues. Trimming cost V 3 bases and J 0 bases, with 10 bases left between them. CDR3 amino acids: CASSIRAASTDTQYF. The CDR3 nucleotides are TGTGCCAGTAGTATCCGCGCAGCTAGCACAGATACGCAGTATTTT.

This clonotype has a handful of counts. The J gene is TRBJ2-2, the V gene TRBV5-1, with D maybe TRBD2 (6 bases). In germline, CDR1 is SGHRS, CDR2 YFSETQ. V lost 0 bases and J lost 4, with 13 bases in between. CDR3 length: 16 residues. The CDR3, as DNA: TGCGCCAGCAGCTTGGCGGGTAGCGGTCTCACCGGGGAGCTGTTTTTT. Amino acids: CASSLAGSGLTGELFF.

The table lists this clonotype with many counts. CDR3 in amino acids: CASSLFLGRGPYNEQFF. The DNA for the CDR3 is TGTGCCAGCAGTTTATTTCTCGGCAGGGGCCCCTACAATGAGCAGTTCTTC. The rearrangement links TRBV12-3 or TRBV12-4 to TRBJ2-1, with D perhaps TRBD1 (6 bases). With 2 bases removed from V and 2 bases from J, the gap between germline ends came to 16 bases. The length of the CDR3 is 17 residues.

This clonotype has only a few counts. The chain has TRBV9 and TRBJ2-5, with 8 bases fitting TRBD1. Germline-derived CDR1 and CDR2 are SGDLS and YYNGEE. The CDR3 has 15 residues. The V gene end was trimmed by 7 bases and the J gene end by 4 bases; junction bases not matched to a gene: 12. The CDR3 bases are TGTGCCAGCGCGGCGTCGTCTCAGGGGGCAGAGACCCAGTACTTC. It codes for CASAASSQGAETQYF.

The CDR3 DNA reads TGTGCCAGCGGTTCCTATTGGGACTCAGAGGGAGGCTACACCTTC. Its protein product is CASGSYWDSEGGYTF. V and J are TRBV6-4 and TRBJ1-2, with D possibly TRBD1 on 5 matching bases. The V gene lost 8 bases and the J gene lost 8 bases, with 24 bases spanning the gap. The germline gives CDR1 MRHNA, CDR2 SNTAGT. The CDR3 spans 15 residues.

This clonotype was picked up a small number of times. The V gene is TRBV6-1, the J gene TRBJ1-4; no clear D gene. Germline V lookup: CDR1 MNHNS, CDR2 SASEGT. Deletions cut 1 base from V and 11 bases from J, with 11 bases between. CDR3 length: 13 residues. The CDR3, as DNA: TGTGCCAGCAGTGAAGACAGTTTGAGTAAACTGTTTTTT. This translates into CASSEDSLSKLFF.

This clonotype appeared a few times. Here the CDR3 reads CASSPGRGSRAEAFF. CDR3 DNA: TGTGCCAGCTCACCTGGACGGGGGTCGCGGGCTGAAGCTTTCTTT. The gene calls are TRBV18 and TRBJ1-1, with D maybe TRBD1 (5 bases). In germline, CDR1 is KGHSH, CDR2 LQKENI. This CDR3 comprises 15 residues. The V end was cut by 3 bases, the J end by 6 bases, with 17 bases between.

V and J are TRBV6-1 and TRBJ2-7; TRBD1 matches 10 bases. CDR1 is MNHNS, CDR2 SASEGT, per germline. V lost 7 bases, J lost 2 bases, and 8 bases stayed unmatched. The CDR3 loop spans 15 amino acids. The DNA for the CDR3 is TGTGCCAGCAAAGCCCCGGGACAGGGGACCTACGAGCAGTACTTC. It specifies CASKAPGQGTYEQYF.

This clonotype was seen repeatedly, ten times or more. The genes are TRBV2 and TRBJ2-1, with D perhaps matching TRBD1 or TRBD2 (5 bases each). Trimming left V 3 bases short and J 0 bases short, with 9 bases between. CDR3 length: 15 residues. CDR1 SNHLY and CDR2 FYNNEI come from the germline V gene. CDR3 protein: CASSDAGSSYNEQFF. The CDR3 coding sequence is TGTGCCAGCAGTGACGCAGGGAGCTCCTACAATGAGCAGTTCTTC.

V gene TRBV7-3 combines with J gene TRBJ2-1; no firm D call. In germline, CDR1 is SGHTA, CDR2 FQGTGA. V lost 5 bases and J lost 4, with 15 bases in between. The CDR3 consists of 15 residues. CDR3 DNA sequence: TGTGCCAGCAGCGTTGCCGGGCTGCGATACAATGAGCAGTTCTTC. Translated: CASSVAGLRYNEQFF.

Many counts were recorded for this clonotype. The V gene is TRBV11-2, the J gene TRBJ2-7; TRBD1 agrees at 8 bases. Germline CDR1 and CDR2: SGHAT and FQNNGV. J was trimmed by 6 bases and V by 3 bases; bases with no gene match: 10. The CDR3 loop spans 15 amino acids. CDR3 nucleotides: TGTGCCAGCAGCTTCGTGCCAGGGGGCAGGGGCGAGCAGTACTTC. It encodes CASSFVPGGRGEQYF.

This clonotype turned up a few times. The chain carries TRBV12-3 or TRBV12-4 and TRBJ1-1; 10 bases are shared with TRBD1. V lost 4 bases, J lost 1 base, and 12 bases stayed unmatched. This CDR3 is 18 amino acids long. The DNA for the CDR3 is TGTGCCAGCAGTTGGCGACAGGGGGCTCTGGGGAAGAACACTGAAGCTTTCTTT. Amino acids: CASSWRQGALGKNTEAFF.

This clonotype appeared many times. CDR3 loop: CSASFSGLPQETQYF. The CDR3 coding sequence is TGCAGTGCTAGTTTTAGCGGCTTACCTCAAGAGACCCAGTACTTC. The chain has TRBV20-1 and TRBJ2-5; TRBD2 might be the D (6 bases). The CDR3 extends over 15 amino acids. Trimming left V 3 bases short and J 2 bases short, with 16 bases between. Germline loops: CDR1 DFQATT, CDR2 SNEGSKA (reference sequence).

The chain uses TRBV24-1 and TRBJ1-4; 7 nucleotides align to TRBD1. The CDR3 runs 14 residues. The germline V gene has CDR1 KGHDR and CDR2 SFDVKD. With 1 base clipped from V and 6 bases from J, the junction kept 1 base outside the gene matches. The CDR3 loop is CATSDFTGDEKLFF. CDR3 in DNA: TGTGCCACCAGTGATTTTACAGGGGATGAAAAACTGTTTTTT.

This clonotype was detected only a few times. The chain couples TRBV18 to TRBJ2-3; tentative D call: TRBD1 (6 bases). The CDR3 consists of 15 residues. Germline CDR1 KGHSH, CDR2 LQKENI. V was cut by 4 bases and J by 2 bases, with 13 bases left in between. The CDR3 protein is CASSQQGLDTDTQYF. CDR3 DNA: TGTGCCAGCTCACAACAGGGCCTAGACACAGATACGCAGTATTTT. The full variable domain, its missing parts supplied by reference TRBV18 and TRBJ2-3, is NAGVMQNPRHLVRRRGQEARLRCSPMKGHSHVYWYRQLPEEGLKFMVYLQKENIIDESGMPKERFSAEFPKEGPSILRIQQVVRGDSAAYFCASSQQGLDTDTQYFGPGTRLTVL.

This chain connects TRBV5-6 to TRBJ2-1; 8 bases fit TRBD2. V was pared by 0 bases and J by 4 bases, with 3 bases of the junction left unmatched. The CDR3 has 15 amino acids. The V gene's germline CDR1 is SGHDT and CDR2 YYEEEE. CDR3 loop: CASSLVSGDYNEQFF. The DNA of the CDR3 is TGTGCCAGCAGCTTGGTTAGCGGGGATTACAATGAGCAGTTCTTC.

The chain uses TRBV6-1 and TRBJ2-5, with 10 bases identical to TRBD2. J gave up 2 bases and V 5 bases, and 8 bases lay outside the gene matches. Per the germline V gene, CDR1 is MNHNS and CDR2 is SASEGT. The CDR3 is made up of 16 amino acids. The CDR3 DNA is TGTGCCAGCAGTCCCCTAGCGGGGGTTAATCAAGAGACCCAGTACTTC. It translates to CASSPLAGVNQETQYF.

The chain uses TRBV4-1 and TRBJ2-7, with 12 bases aligning to TRBD2. Germline V gene data show CDR1 as MGHRA and CDR2 as YSYEKL. The ends lost 1 base at V and 1 base at J; junction bases unmatched: 5. This CDR3 comprises 17 residues. CDR3: CASSQVLAGGLSYEQYF. The CDR3 nucleotides read TGCGCCAGCAGCCAAGTACTAGCGGGAGGACTTTCCTACGAGCAGTACTTC.

This clonotype has just a few counts. The CDR3 region is CASSAVNEKLFF. The DNA for the CDR3 is TGTGCCAGCAGCGCCGTTAATGAAAAACTGTTTTTT. This rearrangement joins TRBV3-1 to TRBJ1-4, with D uncertain. The CDR3 loop spans 12 amino acids. Germline-derived CDR1 and CDR2 are LGHDT and YNNKEL (reference sequence). Trimming shortened V by 5 bases and J by 4 bases, and 5 bases separated the two germline ends.

The V gene is TRBV9, the J gene TRBJ2-2, with D uncertain. CDR1 SGDLS and CDR2 YYNGEE come from the germline V gene. The CDR3 loop spans 15 amino acids. Trimming pared 0 bases from V and 2 bases from J, leaving 8 bases between. CDR3 nucleotide sequence: TGTGCCAGCAGCGTAGATTCAGGAAACACCGGGGAGCTGTTTTTT. It encodes CASSVDSGNTGELFF.

There are many counts of this clonotype. V usage is TRBV28 and J usage is TRBJ2-1; possibly TRBD1 for D (6 bases). CDR1 and CDR2 from the germline V gene are MDHEN and SYDVKM. This CDR3 is 16 amino acids long. V lost 5 bases and J 1 base, leaving 15 bases between the germline ends. In DNA form, the CDR3 reads TGTGCCAGCAGTAGCTTCGAGGGACAATCCTACAATGAGCAGTTCTTC. This sequence encodes CASSSFEGQSYNEQFF.

This clonotype was seen more than once but under ten times. The chain links TRBV6-1 to TRBJ2-3; no firm D call. Germline lookup yields CDR1 MNHNS and CDR2 SASEGT. This CDR3 region has 13 residues. V was shortened by 8 bases and J by 3 bases, with 12 bases between the two germline ends. This CDR3 reads CASLSSLTDTQYF. DNA for the CDR3: TGTGCCAGCTTGTCAAGCTTGACAGATACGCAGTATTTT.

This clonotype was observed a handful of times. This chain joins TRBV7-3 and TRBJ1-5; D is uncertain. The CDR3 is made up of 12 amino acids. Germline CDR1 SGHTA, CDR2 FQGTGA. Trimming removed 4 bases at V and 5 bases at J, with 6 bases between. CDR3 DNA sequence: TGTGCCAGCAGCTCCTCAGATCAGCCCCAGCATTTT. Translation gives CASSSSDQPQHF.

The chain links TRBV20-1 to TRBJ2-6; D is undetermined. V lost 1 base and J lost 1, with 11 bases in between. The germline gives CDR1 DFQATT, CDR2 SNEGSKA (reference sequence). This CDR3 contains 16 residues. For the CDR3, the DNA is TGCAGTGCTAGAGCCCCGGTGGGGTCTGGGGCCAACGTCCTGACTTTC. Its protein product is CSARAPVGSGANVLTF.

This clonotype was detected ten times or more. This chain links TRBV27 with TRBJ1-2; D is possibly TRBD1 (6 bases). CDR1 MNHEY and CDR2 SMNVEV come from the germline V gene (reference sequence). Between the trimmed V and J ends, which lost 3 bases and 6 bases, there was a span of 14 bases. This CDR3 has 14 residues. The CDR3: CASSLSGGLNGYTF. CDR3 nucleotides: TGTGCCAGCAGTTTGAGCGGGGGGCTTAATGGCTACACCTTC.